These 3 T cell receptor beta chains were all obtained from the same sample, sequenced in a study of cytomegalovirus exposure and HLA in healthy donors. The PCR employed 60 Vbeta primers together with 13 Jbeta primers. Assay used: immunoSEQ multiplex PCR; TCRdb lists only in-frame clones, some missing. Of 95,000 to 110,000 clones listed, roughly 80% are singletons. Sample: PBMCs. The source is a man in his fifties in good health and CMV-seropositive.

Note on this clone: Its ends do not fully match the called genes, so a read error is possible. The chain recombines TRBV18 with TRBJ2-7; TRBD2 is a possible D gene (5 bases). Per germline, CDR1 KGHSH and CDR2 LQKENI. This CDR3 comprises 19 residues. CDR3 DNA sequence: TGTGCCAGCTCGCCACTGGTAGGACTGAGTTTGGGAACGAAATACGAGCAGTACTTC. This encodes CASSPLVGLSLGTKYEQYF.

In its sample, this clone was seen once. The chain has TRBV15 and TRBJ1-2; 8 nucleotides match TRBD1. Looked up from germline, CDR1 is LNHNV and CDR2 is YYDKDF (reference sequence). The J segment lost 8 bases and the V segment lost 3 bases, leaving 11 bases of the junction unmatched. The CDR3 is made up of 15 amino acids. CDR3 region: CATSSPPPGQEGYTF. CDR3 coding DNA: TGTGCCACCAGCAGCCCTCCCCCGGGACAGGAAGGCTACACCTTC.

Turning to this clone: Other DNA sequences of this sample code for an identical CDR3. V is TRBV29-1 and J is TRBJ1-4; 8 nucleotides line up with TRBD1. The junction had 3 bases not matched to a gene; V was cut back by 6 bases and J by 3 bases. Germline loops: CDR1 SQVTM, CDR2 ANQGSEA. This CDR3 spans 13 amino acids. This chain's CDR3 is CSVQGAANEKLFF. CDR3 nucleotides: TGCAGCGTGCAGGGGGCAGCTAATGAAAAACTGTTTTTT.